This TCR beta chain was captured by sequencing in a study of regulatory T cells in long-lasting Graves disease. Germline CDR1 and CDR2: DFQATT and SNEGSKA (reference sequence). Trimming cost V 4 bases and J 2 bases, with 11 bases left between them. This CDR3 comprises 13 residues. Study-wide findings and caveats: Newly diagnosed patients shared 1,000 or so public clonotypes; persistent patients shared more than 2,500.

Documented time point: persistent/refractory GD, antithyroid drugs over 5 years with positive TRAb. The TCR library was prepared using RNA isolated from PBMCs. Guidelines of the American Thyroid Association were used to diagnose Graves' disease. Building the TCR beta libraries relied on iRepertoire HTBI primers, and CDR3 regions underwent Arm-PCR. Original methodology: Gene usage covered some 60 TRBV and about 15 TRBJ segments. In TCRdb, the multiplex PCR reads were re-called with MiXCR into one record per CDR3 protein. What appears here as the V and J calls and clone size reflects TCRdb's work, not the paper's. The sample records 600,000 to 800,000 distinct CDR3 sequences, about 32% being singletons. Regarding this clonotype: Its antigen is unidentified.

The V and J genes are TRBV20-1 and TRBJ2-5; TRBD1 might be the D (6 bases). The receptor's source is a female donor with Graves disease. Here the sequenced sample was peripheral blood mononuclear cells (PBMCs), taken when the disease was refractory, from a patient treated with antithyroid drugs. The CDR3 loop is CSAIEGHQETQYF. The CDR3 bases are TGCAGTGCTATTGAGGGACATCAAGAGACCCAGTACTTC.